Presented here are 18 T cell receptor beta chains from one specimen sequenced in a study of neurological immune-mediated disorders. TCRdb passed the 5' RACE reads through MiXCR, listing each CDR3 protein once. This sample has tens of thousands of distinct CDR3 sequences, with roughly 14% found just once. Material: PBMCs. Receptors were obtained from a woman aged 50 to 60 in good health.

Ten or more counts support this clonotype. The V gene is TRBV28, the J gene TRBJ2-1; the match to TRBD1 covers 9 bases. J gave up 4 bases and V 5 bases, and 6 bases lay outside the gene matches. The CDR3 has 15 residues. Germline CDR1 MDHEN, CDR2 SYDVKM. CDR3 in amino acids: CASSLPGTGYNEQFF. In nucleotides, the CDR3 is TGTGCCAGCAGTCTCCCCGGGACAGGGTACAATGAGCAGTTCTTC.

This clonotype showed up just a few times. The chain uses TRBV5-5 and TRBJ2-5, with 8 bases lining up with TRBD1. V shed 4 bases and J 4 bases; nucleotides not matched to a gene: 6. Germline V gene data show CDR1 as SGHKS and CDR2 as YYEKEE (reference sequence). The CDR3 totals 14 residues. DNA for the CDR3: TGTGCCAGCAGCGGCAGGGGGCTCGGAGAGACCCAGTACTTC. Protein sequence: CASSGRGLGETQYF.

The table lists this clonotype with many counts. The chain joins TRBV7-8 to TRBJ2-3, with D perhaps TRBD2 (6 bases). The germline V gene encodes CDR1 SGHVS and CDR2 FQNEAQ. The CDR3 runs 14 residues. V was pared by 7 bases and J by 1 base, with 12 bases between. This CDR3 is CASIEDYRTDTQYF. CDR3 sequence (DNA): TGTGCCAGCATCGAGGACTACCGCACAGATACGCAGTATTTT.

Concerning this clonotype itself: A much larger clone sits a single nucleotide away, making a read error possible. The CDR3 DNA follows: TGCGCCAGCAGCTCGAGGGGCGCCAGCTCCTACAATGAGCAGTTCTTC. Its protein product is CASSSRGASSYNEQFF. The chain links TRBV5-1 to TRBJ2-1; D might be TRBD1 or TRBD2, each matching 5 bases. Germline V gives CDR1 SGHRS, CDR2 YFSETQ. The CDR3 totals 16 residues. The ends were cut back, 3 bases at V and 0 bases at J, with 13 bases in the middle.

A note on this clonotype: This clone may be a read error of a much larger clone one base away. This chain connects TRBV7-7 to TRBJ2-1, with D possibly called TRBD1 or TRBD2 (5 bases each). CDR1 is SSHAT, CDR2 FNYEAQ, per germline (reference sequence). The CDR3 consists of 18 residues. The CDR3 DNA sequence: TGTGCTAGCAGCTTAGCCTATCGTTCCGTCGAGGGGATTACTGAGCAGTTCTTC. This encodes CASSLAYRSVEGITEQFF. The complete variable domain, with remaining parts taken from reference TRBV7-7 and TRBJ2-1, reads GAGVSQSPRYKVTKRGQDVTLRCDPISSHATLYWYQQALGQGPEFLTYFNYEAQPDKSGLPSDRFSAERPEGSISTLTIQRTEQRDSAMYRCASSLAYRSVEGITEQFFGPGTRLTVL.

This clonotype was counted ten times or more. The chain uses TRBV28 and TRBJ2-1, with 9 bases aligning to TRBD1. Unmatched junction bases numbered 6, after V lost 2 bases and J lost 7 bases. The CDR3 has 15 residues. CDR1 and CDR2 (germline): MDHEN, SYDVKM. The CDR3 DNA sequence: TGTGCCAGCAGTTTACCGGGACAGGGATGGAATGAGCAGTTCTTC. It encodes CASSLPGQGWNEQFF.

This clonotype was seen a single time. This chain joins TRBV12-3 or TRBV12-4 and TRBJ2-1, with D possibly being TRBD1 (6 bases). V dropped 2 bases and J dropped 5 bases, with 16 bases sitting between them. The CDR3 sequence is 16 residues long. CDR3 sequence reads: CASSLFPAGVDNEQFF. The DNA for the CDR3 is TGTGCCAGCAGTTTATTCCCCGCAGGGGTAGACAATGAGCAGTTCTTC.

There are many counts of this clonotype. This chain connects TRBV7-2 to TRBJ2-2, with D unclear. This CDR3 region has 15 residues. Germline V CDR1 and CDR2: SGHTA, FQGNSA. Trimming took 2 bases from V and 1 from J, leaving 8 bases between them. The CDR3 nucleotides are TGTGCCAGCAGCTTATATGCGCTGAACACCGGGGAGCTGTTTTTT. It is translated as CASSLYALNTGELFF.

This clonotype was observed at least ten times. The CDR3 DNA reads as TGCGCCAGCAGCTTGGAAGGGCTAGCGGGAAGGGAGCAGTTCTTC. It encodes CASSLEGLAGREQFF. This sequence joins TRBV5-1 and TRBJ2-1, with 9 bases aligning to TRBD2. With V trimmed by 0 bases and J by 10 bases, 8 bases remained unmatched. Looked up from germline, CDR1 is SGHRS and CDR2 is YFSETQ. The length of the CDR3 is 15 residues.

This clonotype was recorded many times. This chain uses TRBV20-1 with TRBJ1-4; D gene ambiguous. Trimming pared 3 bases from V and 0 bases from J, leaving 8 bases between. This CDR3 has 14 residues. Germline lookup yields CDR1 DFQATT and CDR2 SNEGSKA (reference sequence). The CDR3 coding sequence is TGCAGTGCTAGTAAGGCCTCAACTAATGAAAAACTGTTTTTT. Encoded protein: CSASKASTNEKLFF.

This clonotype was seen only a few times. The chain has TRBV2 and TRBJ2-2, with TRBD1 matching 8 bases. The germline V gene has CDR1 SNHLY and CDR2 FYNNEI. Trimming cost V 6 bases and J 8 bases; bases outside gene matches: 5. This CDR3 region has 13 residues. CDR3 in amino acids: CASRDREIGELFF. The CDR3 DNA reads as TGTGCCAGCAGGGACAGGGAAATAGGGGAGCTGTTTTTT.

In this sample, this clonotype turned up many times. This chain links TRBV5-1 with TRBJ2-7; the D gene could be TRBD1 or TRBD2 (6 bases each). The CDR3 totals 13 residues. The ends were cut back, 2 bases at V and 8 bases at J, with 14 bases in the middle. Germline values: CDR1 SGHRS, CDR2 YFSETQ. As DNA, the CDR3 is TGCGCCAGCAGCTTCTCGGGGGCTACGAAGCAGTACTTC. Translation: CASSFSGATKQYF.

The rearrangement links TRBV6-5 to TRBJ2-7; maybe TRBD2 (5 bases). Germline V gene data show CDR1 as MNHEY and CDR2 as SVGAGI. The V end was cut by 6 bases, the J end by 2 bases, with 14 bases between. This CDR3 has 14 residues. The CDR3 region is CASRRDRGTYEQYF. CDR3 nucleotides: TGTGCCAGCAGACGAGACCGGGGAACCTACGAGCAGTACTTC.

This clonotype appeared many times. The gene calls are TRBV7-2 and TRBJ1-1; no firm D call. The CDR3 has 13 amino acids. The germline V and J ends were trimmed by 5 bases and 3 bases, with 10 bases remaining between them. Germline CDR1 reads SGHTA; CDR2 reads FQGNSA. This CDR3 reads CASSRRADTEAFF. CDR3 bases: TGTGCCAGCAGCCGTCGGGCGGACACTGAAGCTTTCTTT.

Concerning this clonotype itself: Just one base apart from a much larger clone, this may be a read error. The genes are TRBV20-1 and TRBJ1-2, with TRBD1 matching 7 bases. The V gene's germline CDR1 is DFQATT and CDR2 SNEGSKA (reference sequence). CDR3 length equals 14 residues. The CDR3 spells CSARSRGTNYCYTF. CDR3 sequence (DNA): TGCAGTGCTAGAAGCAGGGGGACAAACTATTGCTACACCTTC.

This clonotype has a count of ten or more. This chain joins TRBV3-1 and TRBJ2-6, with unresolved D. V lost 0 bases and J lost 0, with 12 bases in between. The CDR3 is 18 amino acids. Germline loops: CDR1 LGHDT, CDR2 YNNKEL (reference sequence). The CDR3 reads CASSQDFGSYSGANVLTF. The CDR3 nucleotides are TGTGCCAGCAGCCAAGATTTCGGCAGCTACTCTGGGGCCAACGTCCTGACTTTC.

In its sample, this clonotype was seen many times. V gene TRBV5-1 combines with J gene TRBJ2-1, with 12 bases that match TRBD2. Trimming cost V 2 bases and J 7 bases; bases outside gene matches: 4. The CDR3 length is 15 residues. Germline V lookup: CDR1 SGHRS, CDR2 YFSETQ. Here the CDR3 DNA reads TGCGCCAGCAGCTTACTAGCGGGAGGTGGAAATGAGCAGTTCTTC. Encoded protein: CASSLLAGGGNEQFF.

This clonotype came up many times. This chain connects TRBV12-3 or TRBV12-4 to TRBJ1-5; perhaps TRBD1 as D (6 bases). This CDR3 is 16 amino acids long. V lost 3 bases and J 5 bases, leaving 17 bases between the germline ends. CDR3 in amino acids: CASSLGGLIPDQPQHF. The DNA of the CDR3 is TGTGCCAGCAGTTTGGGGGGGCTTATACCCGATCAGCCCCAGCATTTT.